This entry features one T cell receptor (beta chain) sequence. Its specificity is not known. This specimen belongs to a study of T cell therapy after organ transplantation. Study findings and constraints: Post-therapy reconstitution appeared to include transferred and endogenous clonotypes.

Time point denoted: 20-29 weeks after completion of therapy. The germline V gene encodes CDR1 SGHAT and CDR2 FQDESV (reference sequence). CDR3 length: 13 residues. The V end lost 3 bases, the J end lost 0 bases, and 5 bases lay between the germline ends. The method was immunoSEQ multiplex PCR; TCRdb's version includes in-frame clones alone and lacks a portion of them. This table holds around 15,000 clones, about 85% found once. The source was CD8+ T cells from blood, collected after autologous CMV-specific T cell therapy. The sequence was collected from a human patient who had received a solid organ transplant and had CMV disease. Some of the T cells might come from the graft donor. The chain recombines TRBV11-1 with TRBJ1-2, with D unresolved. The CDR3 reads CASSFQSNYGYTF. The CDR3 nucleotides read TGTGCCAGCAGCTTTCAGTCTAACTATGGCTACACCTTC.